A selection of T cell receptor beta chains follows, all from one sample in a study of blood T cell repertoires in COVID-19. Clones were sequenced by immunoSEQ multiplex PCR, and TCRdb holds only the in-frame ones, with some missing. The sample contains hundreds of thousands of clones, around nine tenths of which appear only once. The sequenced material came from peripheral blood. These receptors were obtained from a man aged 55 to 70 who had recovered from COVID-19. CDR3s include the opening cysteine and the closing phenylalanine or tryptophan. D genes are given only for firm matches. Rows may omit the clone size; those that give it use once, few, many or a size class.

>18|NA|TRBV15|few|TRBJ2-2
CATSRDGITGVNTGELFF
TGTGCCACCAGCAGAGATGGGATTACAGGAGTTAACACCGGGGAGCTGTTTTTT
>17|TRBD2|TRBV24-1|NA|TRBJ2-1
CATSDLPSSGRLDEQFF
TGTGCCACCAGTGATTTGCCCTCTAGCGGGAGGCTTGATGAGCAGTTCTTC
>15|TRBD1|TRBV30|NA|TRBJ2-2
CAWSESQGSTGELFF
TGTGCCTGGAGTGAGTCACAGGGGAGCACCGGGGAGCTGTTTTTT
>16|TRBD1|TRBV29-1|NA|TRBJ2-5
CSVATGMTGTQETQYF
TGCAGCGTTGCGACCGGTATGACAGGGACCCAAGAGACCCAGTACTTC
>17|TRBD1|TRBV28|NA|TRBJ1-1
CASRVLTGALMNTEAFF
TGTGCCAGCAGGGTATTAACAGGGGCGCTTATGAACACTGAAGCTTTCTTT
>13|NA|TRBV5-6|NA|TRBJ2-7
CASSWGVADEQYF
TGTGCCAGCAGCTGGGGGGTAGCCGACGAGCAGTACTTC
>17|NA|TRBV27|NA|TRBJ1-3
CASSPRAWGGSGNTIYF
TGTGCCAGCAGTCCGAGGGCTTGGGGGGGTTCTGGAAACACCATATATTTT
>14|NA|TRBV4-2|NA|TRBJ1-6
CASSPRTLGSPLHF
TGTGCCAGCAGCCCAAGGACACTTGGTTCACCCCTCCACTTT
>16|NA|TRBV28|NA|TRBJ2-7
CASSRQISDDPYEQYF
TGTGCCAGCAGTCGACAAATTAGCGATGATCCTTACGAGCAGTACTTC
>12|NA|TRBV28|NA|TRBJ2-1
CATMSLQNEQFF
TGTGCCACCATGTCTTTACAAAATGAGCAGTTCTTC
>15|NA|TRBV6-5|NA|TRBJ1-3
CASSHSGDSGNTIYF
TGTGCCAGCAGTCACTCAGGGGACTCTGGAAACACCATATATTTT
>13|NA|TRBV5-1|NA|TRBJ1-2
CASSSQGNYGYTF
TGCGCCAGCAGCTCCCAGGGCAACTATGGCTACACCTTC
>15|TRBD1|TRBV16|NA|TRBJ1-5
CASSEVGQGNQPQHF
TGTGCCAGCAGCGAAGTTGGACAGGGAAATCAGCCCCAGCATTTT
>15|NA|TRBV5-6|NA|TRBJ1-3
CASSLDRFSGNTIYF
TGTGCCAGCAGCTTGGACAGGTTCTCTGGAAACACCATATATTTT
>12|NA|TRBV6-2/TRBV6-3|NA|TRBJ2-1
CASSRDSNEQFF
TGTGCCAGCAGCCGAGACAGTAATGAGCAGTTCTTC